What follows describes a single TCR beta chain. Its antigen is unknown. This entry comes from a study of T cell clonotyping in hematopoietic cell transplantation. Whole-study findings and limits: Cells were unsorted, so CD4 and CD8 contributions were not separated.

Clones were read by immunoSEQ multiplex PCR, and TCRdb kept only the in-frame ones, dropping some. There are under 11,000 clones in the sample; approximately 92% occur only once, and 13% lies in the top ten. J lost 7 bases, V lost 5 bases, and 11 bases had no gene match. CDR3 length: 15 amino acids. CDR1 is MGHDK and CDR2 is SYGVNS in the germline V gene. Specified time point: recipient sample about 28 days before transplant, after cytoreduction. This receptor was identified in a middle-aged woman with acute myeloid leukemia. Some clones in this sample may be carry-over from other donors' samples. Here the sequenced sample was peripheral blood mononuclear cells, taken before stem cell transplant. The chain has TRBV25-1 and TRBJ1-2, with TRBD1 identical over 9 bases. CDR3 amino acids: CASSLTQGALVGYTF. CDR3 bases: TGTGCCAGCAGTTTAACACAGGGGGCTTTGGTTGGCTACACCTTC.